These T cell receptor beta chains were read from a single sample in a study of blood T cell repertoires in COVID-19. Generated by immunoSEQ multiplex PCR, the TCRdb table keeps only in-frame clones and is missing some. The sample records about 220,000 clones, almost 85% being singletons. Sequenced: PBMCs or T cells enriched from blood (not recorded which). The origin of the receptors is a man aged 40-50 years who had recovered from COVID-19. Both conserved end residues are part of each CDR3. The D gene is left open where the match is weak. The size field is filled for only some rows; it gives once, few, many or a size class.

TRBV28	TRBJ1-2	NA	NA	CASYYEHGTKNYGYTF	TGTGCCAGCTACTACGAGCACGGGACAAAGAACTATGGCTACACCTTC
TRBV3-1/TRBV3-2	TRBJ1-1	NA	once	CASSPHQTNTEAFF	TGTGCCAGCAGCCCTCATCAGACAAACACTGAAGCTTTCTTT
TRBV29-1	TRBJ2-1	NA	NA	CSALAVTGGMQFF	TGCAGCGCCTTAGCGGTGACTGGGGGGATGCAGTTCTTC
TRBV12-3/TRBV12-4	TRBJ1-1	NA	NA	CASSLVRDNEAFF	TGTGCCAGCAGTTTAGTTCGGGACAATGAAGCTTTCTTT
TRBV27	TRBJ2-6	TRBD1	NA	CASRPLGQGPSGANVLTF	TGTGCCAGCAGGCCTTTGGGACAGGGTCCATCTGGGGCCAACGTCCTGACTTTC
TRBV30	TRBJ1-2	TRBD1	few	CAWSLRDRGLDGYTF	TGTGCCTGGAGTCTCCGGGACAGGGGGCTCGATGGCTACACCTTC
TRBV28	TRBJ1-6	TRBD1	NA	CASSSGQNNSPLHF	TGTGCCAGCAGTTCGGGACAGAATAATTCACCCCTCCACTTT
TRBV27	TRBJ2-1	TRBD2	NA	CASSLGGLALDEQFF	TGTGCCAGCAGTTTAGGGGGACTAGCTCTCGATGAGCAGTTCTTC
TRBV18	TRBJ2-3	NA	NA	CASSLLADGVVTDTQYF	TGTGCCAGCTCACTCCTCGCTGACGGGGTTGTGACCGATACGCAGTATTTT
TRBV6-6	TRBJ1-5	TRBD1	NA	CASSYSWTGSPQPQHF	TGTGCCAGCAGTTACTCCTGGACAGGCTCACCTCAGCCCCAGCATTTT
TRBV30	TRBJ2-3	NA	NA	CASTIGWAGGRDTQYF	TGTGCCTCCACGATCGGGTGGGCAGGAGGTCGGGATACGCAGTATTTT
TRBV6-5	TRBJ1-6	NA	NA	CATLRGTPNSPLHF	TGTGCCACCCTGCGGGGGACGCCTAATTCACCCCTCCACTTT
TRBV7-2	TRBJ2-1	TRBD2	NA	CASSPDRGGSNEQFF	TGTGCCAGCAGCCCGGACCGGGGGGGTAGCAATGAGCAGTTCTTC
TRBV4-3	TRBJ2-1	NA	once	CASSLQGSTYNEQFF	TGCGCCAGCAGCCTGCAGGGGTCCACCTACAATGAGCAGTTCTTC
TRBV20-1	TRBJ1-2	NA	NA	CSLTSGYGYTF	TGCAGCTTGACAAGTGGCTATGGCTACACCTTC
TRBV6-5	TRBJ2-7	TRBD1	many	CASRAGTGRGEQYF	TGTGCCAGCAGAGCCGGGACAGGGCGAGGCGAGCAGTACTTC
TRBV7-2	TRBJ2-1	NA	NA	CASSLVSRLSYNEQFF	TGTGCCAGCAGCTTAGTCTCGCGGCTCTCCTACAATGAGCAGTTCTTC